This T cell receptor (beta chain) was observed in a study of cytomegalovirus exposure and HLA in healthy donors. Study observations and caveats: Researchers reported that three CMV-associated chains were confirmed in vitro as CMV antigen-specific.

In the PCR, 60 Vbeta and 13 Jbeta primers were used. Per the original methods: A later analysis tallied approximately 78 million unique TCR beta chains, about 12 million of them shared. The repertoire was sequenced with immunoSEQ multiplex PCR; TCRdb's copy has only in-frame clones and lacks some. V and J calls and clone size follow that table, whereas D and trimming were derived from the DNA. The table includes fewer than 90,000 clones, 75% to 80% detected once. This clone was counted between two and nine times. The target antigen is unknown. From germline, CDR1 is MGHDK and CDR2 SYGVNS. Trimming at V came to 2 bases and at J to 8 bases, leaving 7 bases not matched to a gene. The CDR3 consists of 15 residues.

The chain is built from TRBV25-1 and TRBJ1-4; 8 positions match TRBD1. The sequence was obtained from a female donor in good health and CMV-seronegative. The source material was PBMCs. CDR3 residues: CASSEDNRGGEKLFF. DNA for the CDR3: TGTGCCAGCAGTGAAGATAACAGGGGGGGCGAAAAACTGTTTTTT. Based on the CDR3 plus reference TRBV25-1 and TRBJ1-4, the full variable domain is EADIYQTPRYLVIGTGKKITLECSQTMGHDKMYWYQQDPGMELHLIHYSYGVNSTEKGDLSSESTVSRIRTEHFPLTLESARPSHTSQYLCASSEDNRGGEKLFFGSGTQLSVL.